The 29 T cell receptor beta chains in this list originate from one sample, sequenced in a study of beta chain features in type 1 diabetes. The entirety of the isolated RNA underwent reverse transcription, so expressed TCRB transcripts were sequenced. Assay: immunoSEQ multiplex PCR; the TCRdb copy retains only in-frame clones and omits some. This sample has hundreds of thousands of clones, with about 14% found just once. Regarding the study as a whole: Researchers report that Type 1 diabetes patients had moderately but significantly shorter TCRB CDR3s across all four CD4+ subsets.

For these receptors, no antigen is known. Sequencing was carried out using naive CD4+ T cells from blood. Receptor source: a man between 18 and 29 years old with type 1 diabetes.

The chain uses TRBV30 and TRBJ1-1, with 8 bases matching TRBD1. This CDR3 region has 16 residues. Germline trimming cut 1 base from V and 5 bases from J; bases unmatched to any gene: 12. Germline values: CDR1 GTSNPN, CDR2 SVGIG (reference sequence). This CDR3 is CAWSGAHQGARTEAFF. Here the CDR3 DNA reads TGTGCCTGGAGTGGGGCCCACCAGGGGGCCAGGACTGAAGCTTTCTTT.

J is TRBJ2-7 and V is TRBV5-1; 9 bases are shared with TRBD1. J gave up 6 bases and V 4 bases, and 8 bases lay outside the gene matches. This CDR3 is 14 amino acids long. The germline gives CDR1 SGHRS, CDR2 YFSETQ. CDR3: CASSPRDRGGEQYF. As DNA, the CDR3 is TGCGCCAGCAGCCCCAGAGACAGGGGGGGCGAGCAGTACTTC.

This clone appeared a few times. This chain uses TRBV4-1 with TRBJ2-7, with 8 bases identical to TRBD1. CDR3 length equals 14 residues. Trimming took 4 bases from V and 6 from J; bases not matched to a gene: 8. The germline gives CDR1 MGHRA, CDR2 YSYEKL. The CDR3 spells CASSLEGQGTEQYF. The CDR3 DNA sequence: TGCGCCAGCAGCCTAGAAGGACAGGGAACCGAGCAGTACTTC.

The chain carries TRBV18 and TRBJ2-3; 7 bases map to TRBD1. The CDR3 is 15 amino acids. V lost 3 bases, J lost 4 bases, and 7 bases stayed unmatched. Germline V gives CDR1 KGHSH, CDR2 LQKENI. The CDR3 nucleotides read TGTGCCAGCTCACCTCAGACAGGGTCTTCAGATACGCAGTATTTT. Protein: CASSPQTGSSDTQYF.

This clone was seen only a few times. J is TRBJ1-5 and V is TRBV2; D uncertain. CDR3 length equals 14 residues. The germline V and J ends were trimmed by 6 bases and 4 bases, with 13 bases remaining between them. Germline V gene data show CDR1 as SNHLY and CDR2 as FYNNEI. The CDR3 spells CASSPLTGNQPQHF. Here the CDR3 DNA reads TGTGCCAGCAGCCCGTTGACGGGGAATCAGCCCCAGCATTTT.

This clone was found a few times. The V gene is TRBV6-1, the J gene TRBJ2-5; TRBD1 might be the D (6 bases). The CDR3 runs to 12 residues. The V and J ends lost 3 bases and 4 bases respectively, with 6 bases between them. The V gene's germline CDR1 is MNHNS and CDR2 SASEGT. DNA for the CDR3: TGTGCCAGCAGTGACAGGGGAGAGACCCAGTACTTC. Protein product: CASSDRGETQYF.

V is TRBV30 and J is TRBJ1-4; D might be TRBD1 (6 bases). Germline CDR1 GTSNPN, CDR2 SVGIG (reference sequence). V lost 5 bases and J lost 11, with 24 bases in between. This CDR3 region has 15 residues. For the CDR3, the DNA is TGTGCCTGGCATCGTTGGGACACCTCATCGGGGAAACTGTTTTTT. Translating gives CAWHRWDTSSGKLFF.

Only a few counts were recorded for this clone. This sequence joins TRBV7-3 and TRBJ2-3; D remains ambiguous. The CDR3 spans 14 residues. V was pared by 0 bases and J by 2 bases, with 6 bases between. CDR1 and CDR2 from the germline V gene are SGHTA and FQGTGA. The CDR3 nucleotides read TGTGCCAGCAGCTTAACAAGGGACACAGATACGCAGTATTTT. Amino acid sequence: CASSLTRDTDTQYF.

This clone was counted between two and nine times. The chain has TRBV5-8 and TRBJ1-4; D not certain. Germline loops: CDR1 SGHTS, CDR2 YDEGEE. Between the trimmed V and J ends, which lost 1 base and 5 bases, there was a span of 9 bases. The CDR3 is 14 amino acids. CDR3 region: CASSLSMGNEKLFF. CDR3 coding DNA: TGTGCCAGCAGCTTGAGTATGGGAAATGAAAAACTGTTTTTT.

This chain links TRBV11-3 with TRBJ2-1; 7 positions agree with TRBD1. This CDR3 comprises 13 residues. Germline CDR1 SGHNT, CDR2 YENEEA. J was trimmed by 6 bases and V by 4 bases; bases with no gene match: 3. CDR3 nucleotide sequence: TGTGCCAGCAGCTCGGGACAGCTCAATGAGCAGTTCTTC. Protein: CASSSGQLNEQFF. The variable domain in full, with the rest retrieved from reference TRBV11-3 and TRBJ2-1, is EAGVVQSPRYKIIEKKQPVAFWCNPISGHNTLYWYLQNLGQGPELLIRYENEEAVDDSQLPKDRFSAERLKGVDSTLKIQPAELGDSAVYLCASSSGQLNEQFFGPGTRLTVL.

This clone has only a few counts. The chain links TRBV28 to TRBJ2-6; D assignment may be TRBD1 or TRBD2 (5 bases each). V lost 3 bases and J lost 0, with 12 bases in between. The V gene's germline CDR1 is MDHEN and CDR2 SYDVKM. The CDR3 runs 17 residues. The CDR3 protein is CASSFRGLASGANVLTF. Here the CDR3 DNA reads TGTGCCAGCAGTTTTCGGGGCCTAGCCTCTGGGGCCAACGTCCTGACTTTC.

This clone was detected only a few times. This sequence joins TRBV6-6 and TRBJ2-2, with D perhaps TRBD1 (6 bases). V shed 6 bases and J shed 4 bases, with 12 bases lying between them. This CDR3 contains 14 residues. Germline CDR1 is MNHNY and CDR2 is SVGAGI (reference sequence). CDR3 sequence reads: CASRDTGSTGELFF. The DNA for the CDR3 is TGTGCCAGCAGAGATACAGGGTCCACCGGGGAGCTGTTTTTT.

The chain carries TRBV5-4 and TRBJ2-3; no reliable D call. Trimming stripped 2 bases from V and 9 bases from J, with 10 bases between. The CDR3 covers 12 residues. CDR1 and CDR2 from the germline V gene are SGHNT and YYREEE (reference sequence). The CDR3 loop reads CASSFNTVTQYF. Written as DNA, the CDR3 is TGTGCCAGCAGCTTCAATACGGTAACGCAGTATTTT.

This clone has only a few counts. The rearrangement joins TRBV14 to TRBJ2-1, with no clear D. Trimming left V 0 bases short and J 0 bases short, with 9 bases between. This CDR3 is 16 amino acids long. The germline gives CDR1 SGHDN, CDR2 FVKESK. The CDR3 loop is CASSQDESPSYNEQFF. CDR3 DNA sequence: TGTGCCAGCAGCCAAGATGAGAGCCCCTCCTACAATGAGCAGTTCTTC.

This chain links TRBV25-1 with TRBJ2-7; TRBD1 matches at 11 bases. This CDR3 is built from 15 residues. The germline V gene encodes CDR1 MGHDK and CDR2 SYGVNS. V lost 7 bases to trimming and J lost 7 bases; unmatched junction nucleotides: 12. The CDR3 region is CASTQHGTGGGEQYF. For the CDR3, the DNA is TGTGCCAGCACCCAACACGGGACAGGGGGTGGTGAGCAGTACTTC.

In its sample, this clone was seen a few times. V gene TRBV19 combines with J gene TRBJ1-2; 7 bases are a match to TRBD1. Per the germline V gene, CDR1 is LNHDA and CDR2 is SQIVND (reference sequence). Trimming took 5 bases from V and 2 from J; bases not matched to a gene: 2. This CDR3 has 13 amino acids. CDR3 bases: TGTGCCAGTAGTGGAGGGGGCAACTATGGCTACACCTTC. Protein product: CASSGGGNYGYTF.

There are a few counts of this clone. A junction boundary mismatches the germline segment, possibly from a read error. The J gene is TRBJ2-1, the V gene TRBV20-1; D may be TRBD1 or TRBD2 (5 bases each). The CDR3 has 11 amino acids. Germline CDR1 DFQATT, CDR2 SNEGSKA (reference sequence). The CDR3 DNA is TGCGGCATAAAGAGGGGATTCGAGCGGTTCTTC. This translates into CGIKRGFERFF.

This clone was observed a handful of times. CDR3 nucleotide sequence: TGCGCCAGCAGCTTCAGGGACACAGATACGCAGTATTTT. It is translated as CASSFRDTDTQYF. The chain employs TRBV5-1 and TRBJ2-3; a possible D gene is TRBD1 (5 bases). V was shortened by 2 bases and J by 2 bases, with 6 bases between the two germline ends. The CDR3 sequence is 13 residues long. Germline V gives CDR1 SGHRS, CDR2 YFSETQ.

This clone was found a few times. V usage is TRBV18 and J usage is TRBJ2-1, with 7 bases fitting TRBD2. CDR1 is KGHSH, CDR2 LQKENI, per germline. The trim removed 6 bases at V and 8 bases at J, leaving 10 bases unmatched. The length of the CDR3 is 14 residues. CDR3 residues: CASSREAGEYEQFF. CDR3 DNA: TGTGCCAGCTCCCGCGAGGCGGGAGAGTATGAGCAGTTCTTC.

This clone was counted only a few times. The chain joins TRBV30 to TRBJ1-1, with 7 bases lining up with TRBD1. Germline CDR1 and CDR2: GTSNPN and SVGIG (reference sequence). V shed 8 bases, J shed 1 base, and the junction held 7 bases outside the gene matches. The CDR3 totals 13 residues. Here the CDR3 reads CAADRAENTEAFF. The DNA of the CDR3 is TGTGCCGCTGACAGGGCAGAGAACACTGAAGCTTTCTTT.

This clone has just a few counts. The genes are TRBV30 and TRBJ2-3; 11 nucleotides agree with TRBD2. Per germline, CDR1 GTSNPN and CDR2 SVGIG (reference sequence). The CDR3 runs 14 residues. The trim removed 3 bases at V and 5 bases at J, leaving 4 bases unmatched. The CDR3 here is CAWRLAGARDTQYF. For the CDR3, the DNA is TGTGCCTGGAGACTAGCGGGAGCGAGAGATACGCAGTATTTT.

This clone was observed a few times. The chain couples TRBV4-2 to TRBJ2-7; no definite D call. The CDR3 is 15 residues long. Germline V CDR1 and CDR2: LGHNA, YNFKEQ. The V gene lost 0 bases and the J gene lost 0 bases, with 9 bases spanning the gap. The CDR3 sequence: CASSQDRASSYEQYF. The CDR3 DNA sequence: TGTGCCAGCAGCCAAGACCGGGCTAGCTCCTACGAGCAGTACTTC.

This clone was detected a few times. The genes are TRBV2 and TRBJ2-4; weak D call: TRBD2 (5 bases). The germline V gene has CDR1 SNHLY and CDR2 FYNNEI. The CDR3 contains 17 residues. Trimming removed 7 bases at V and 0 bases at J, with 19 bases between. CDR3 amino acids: CASTQLGRGIAKNIQYF. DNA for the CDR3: TGTGCCAGCACCCAATTGGGTCGGGGTATAGCCAAAAACATTCAGTACTTC.

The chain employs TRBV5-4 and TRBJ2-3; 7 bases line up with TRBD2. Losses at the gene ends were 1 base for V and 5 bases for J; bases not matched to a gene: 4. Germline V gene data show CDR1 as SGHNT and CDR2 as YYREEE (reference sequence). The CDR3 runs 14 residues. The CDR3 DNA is TGTGCCAGCAGCTTGAGCCCTAGCGGAGATACGCAGTATTTT. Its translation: CASSLSPSGDTQYF.

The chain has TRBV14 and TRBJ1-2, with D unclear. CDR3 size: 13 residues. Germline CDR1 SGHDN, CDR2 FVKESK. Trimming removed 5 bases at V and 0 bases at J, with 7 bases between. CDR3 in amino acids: CASSSGPNYGYTF. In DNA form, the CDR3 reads TGTGCCAGCAGCTCCGGGCCTAACTATGGCTACACCTTC.

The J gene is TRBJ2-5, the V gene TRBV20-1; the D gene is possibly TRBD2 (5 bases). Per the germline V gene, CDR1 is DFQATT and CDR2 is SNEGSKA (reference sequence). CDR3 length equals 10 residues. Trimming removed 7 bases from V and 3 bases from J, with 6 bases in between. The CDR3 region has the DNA TGCAGTGTAGCGAAAGAGACCCAGTACTTC. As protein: CSVAKETQYF.

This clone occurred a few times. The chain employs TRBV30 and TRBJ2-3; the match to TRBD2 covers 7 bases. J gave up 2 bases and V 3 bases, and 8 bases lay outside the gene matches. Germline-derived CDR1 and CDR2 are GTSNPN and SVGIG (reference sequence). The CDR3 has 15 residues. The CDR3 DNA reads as TGTGCCTGGAGGAAATGGGAGGGATACACAGATACGCAGTATTTT. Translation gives CAWRKWEGYTDTQYF.

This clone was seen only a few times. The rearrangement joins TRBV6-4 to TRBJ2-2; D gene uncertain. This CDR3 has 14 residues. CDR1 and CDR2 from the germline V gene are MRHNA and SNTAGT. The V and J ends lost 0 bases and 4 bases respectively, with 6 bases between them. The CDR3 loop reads CASSDSGSTGELFF. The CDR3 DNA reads TGTGCCAGCAGTGACTCGGGCAGCACCGGGGAGCTGTTTTTT.

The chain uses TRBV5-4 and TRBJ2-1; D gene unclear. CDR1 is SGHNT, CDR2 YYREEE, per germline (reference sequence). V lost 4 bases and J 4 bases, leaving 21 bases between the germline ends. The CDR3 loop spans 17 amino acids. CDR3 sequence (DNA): TGTGCCAGCAGCCCCGGTGGTAGCACAGTTTCATACAATGAGCAGTTCTTC. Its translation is CASSPGGSTVSYNEQFF.